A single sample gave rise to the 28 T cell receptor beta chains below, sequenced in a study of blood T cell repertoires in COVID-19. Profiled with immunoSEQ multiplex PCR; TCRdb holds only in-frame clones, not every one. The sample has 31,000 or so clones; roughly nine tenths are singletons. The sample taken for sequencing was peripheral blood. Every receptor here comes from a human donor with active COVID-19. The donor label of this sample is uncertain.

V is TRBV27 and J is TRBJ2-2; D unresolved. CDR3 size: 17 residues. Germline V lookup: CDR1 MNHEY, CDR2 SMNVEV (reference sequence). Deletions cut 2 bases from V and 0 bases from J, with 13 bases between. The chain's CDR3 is CASSLPLFYSNTGELFF. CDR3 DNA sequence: TGTGCCAGCAGTTTACCCTTATTCTACTCGAACACCGGGGAGCTGTTTTTT.

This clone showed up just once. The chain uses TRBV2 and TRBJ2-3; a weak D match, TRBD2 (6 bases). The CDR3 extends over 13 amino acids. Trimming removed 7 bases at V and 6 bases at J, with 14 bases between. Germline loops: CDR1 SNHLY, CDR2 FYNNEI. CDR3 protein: CASNSLGGDTQYF. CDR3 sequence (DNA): TGTGCCAGCAACTCTCTGGGGGGTGATACGCAGTATTTT.

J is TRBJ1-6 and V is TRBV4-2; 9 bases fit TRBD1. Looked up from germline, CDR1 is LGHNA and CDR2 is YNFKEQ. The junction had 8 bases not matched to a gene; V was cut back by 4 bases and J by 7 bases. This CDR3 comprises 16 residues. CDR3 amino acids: CASSPQVGQGNSPLHF. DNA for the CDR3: TGTGCCAGCAGCCCACAAGTTGGACAGGGGAATTCACCCCTCCACTTT.

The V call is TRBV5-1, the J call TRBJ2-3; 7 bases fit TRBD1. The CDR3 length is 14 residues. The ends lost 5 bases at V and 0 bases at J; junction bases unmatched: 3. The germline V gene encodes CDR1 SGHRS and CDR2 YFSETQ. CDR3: CASRGGTSTDTQYF. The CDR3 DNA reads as TGCGCCAGCAGAGGGGGCACTAGCACAGATACGCAGTATTTT.

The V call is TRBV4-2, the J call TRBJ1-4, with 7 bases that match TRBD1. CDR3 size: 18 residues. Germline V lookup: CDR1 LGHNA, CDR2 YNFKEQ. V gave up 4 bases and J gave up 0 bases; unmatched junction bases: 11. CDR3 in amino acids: CASSPETGHPTTNEKLFF. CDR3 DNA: TGTGCCAGCAGCCCAGAGACAGGGCACCCCACAACTAATGAAAAACTGTTTTTT.

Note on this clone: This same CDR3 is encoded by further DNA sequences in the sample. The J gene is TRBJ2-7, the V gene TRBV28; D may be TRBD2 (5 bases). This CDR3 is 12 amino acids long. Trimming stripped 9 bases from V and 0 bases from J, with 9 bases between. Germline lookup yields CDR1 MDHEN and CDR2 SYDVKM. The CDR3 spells CASFSDSYEQYF. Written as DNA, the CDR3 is TGTGCCAGTTTTAGCGACTCCTACGAGCAGTACTTC.

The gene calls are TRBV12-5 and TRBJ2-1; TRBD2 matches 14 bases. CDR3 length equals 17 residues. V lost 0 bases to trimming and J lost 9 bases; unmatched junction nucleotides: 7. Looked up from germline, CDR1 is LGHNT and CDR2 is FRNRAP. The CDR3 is CASGLVQGLAGVGEQFF. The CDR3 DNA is TGTGCTAGTGGTTTGGTACAGGGACTAGCGGGAGTGGGTGAGCAGTTCTTC.

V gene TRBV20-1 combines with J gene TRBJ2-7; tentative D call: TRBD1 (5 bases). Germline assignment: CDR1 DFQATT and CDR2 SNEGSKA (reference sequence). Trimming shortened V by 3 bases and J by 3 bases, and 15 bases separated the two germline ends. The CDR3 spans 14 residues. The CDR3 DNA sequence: TGCAGTGCTAGTATTTTCGGCAGGGACTACGAGCAGTACTTC. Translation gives CSASIFGRDYEQYF.

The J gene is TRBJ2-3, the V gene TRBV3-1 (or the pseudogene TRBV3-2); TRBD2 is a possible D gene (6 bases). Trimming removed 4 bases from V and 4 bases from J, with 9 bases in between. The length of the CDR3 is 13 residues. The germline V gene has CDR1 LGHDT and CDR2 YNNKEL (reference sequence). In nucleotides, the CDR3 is TGTGCCAGCAGCCCCGGGAGTCCAGATACGCAGTATTTT. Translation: CASSPGSPDTQYF.

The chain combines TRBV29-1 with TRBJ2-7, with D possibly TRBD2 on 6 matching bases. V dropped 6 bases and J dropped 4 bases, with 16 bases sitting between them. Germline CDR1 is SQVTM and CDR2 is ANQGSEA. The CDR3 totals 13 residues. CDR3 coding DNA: TGCAGCGTCCAAGCGGGCCAGGGTTACGAGCAGTACTTC. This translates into CSVQAGQGYEQYF.

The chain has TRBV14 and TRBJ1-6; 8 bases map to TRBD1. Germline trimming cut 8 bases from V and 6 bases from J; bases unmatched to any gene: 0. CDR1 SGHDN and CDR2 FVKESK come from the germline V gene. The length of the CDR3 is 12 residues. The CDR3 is CASGQGNSPLHF. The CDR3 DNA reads TGTGCCAGCGGACAGGGTAATTCACCCCTCCACTTT. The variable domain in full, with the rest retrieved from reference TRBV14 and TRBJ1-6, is EAGVTQFPSHSVIEKGQTVTLRCDPISGHDNLYWYRRVMGKEIKFLLHFVKESKQDESGMPNNRFLAERTGGTYSTLKVQPAELEDSGVYFCASGQGNSPLHFGNGTRLTVT.

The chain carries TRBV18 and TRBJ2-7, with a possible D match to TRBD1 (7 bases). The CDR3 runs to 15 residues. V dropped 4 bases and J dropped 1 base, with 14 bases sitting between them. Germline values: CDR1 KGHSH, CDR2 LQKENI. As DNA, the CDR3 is TGTGCCAGCTCACAGAGACAGGGAGGTTCCTACGAGCAGTACTTC. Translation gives CASSQRQGGSYEQYF. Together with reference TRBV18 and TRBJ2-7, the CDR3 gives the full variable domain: NAGVMQNPRHLVRRRGQEARLRCSPMKGHSHVYWYRQLPEEGLKFMVYLQKENIIDESGMPKERFSAEFPKEGPSILRIQQVVRGDSAAYFCASSQRQGGSYEQYFGPGTRLTVT.

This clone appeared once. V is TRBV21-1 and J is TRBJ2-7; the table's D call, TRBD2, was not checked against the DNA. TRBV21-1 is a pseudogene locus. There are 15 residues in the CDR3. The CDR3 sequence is CASSPRPAGYYEQYF. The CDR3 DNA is TGTGCCAGCAGCCCTCGGCCAGCGGGTTACTACGAGCAGTACTTC.

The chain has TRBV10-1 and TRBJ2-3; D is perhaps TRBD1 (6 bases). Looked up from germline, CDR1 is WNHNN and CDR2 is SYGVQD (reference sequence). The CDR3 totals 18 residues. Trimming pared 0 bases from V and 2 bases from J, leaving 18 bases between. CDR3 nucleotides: TGCGCCAGCAGTGAGTCTAAGCTCGGGGACATGAACACAGATACGCAGTATTTT. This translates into CASSESKLGDMNTDTQYF.

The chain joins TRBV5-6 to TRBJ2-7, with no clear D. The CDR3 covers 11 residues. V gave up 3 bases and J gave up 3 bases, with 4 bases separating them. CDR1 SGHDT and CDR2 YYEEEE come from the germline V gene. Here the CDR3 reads CASSSNYEQYF. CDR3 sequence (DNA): TGTGCCAGCAGCTCCAACTACGAGCAGTACTTC.

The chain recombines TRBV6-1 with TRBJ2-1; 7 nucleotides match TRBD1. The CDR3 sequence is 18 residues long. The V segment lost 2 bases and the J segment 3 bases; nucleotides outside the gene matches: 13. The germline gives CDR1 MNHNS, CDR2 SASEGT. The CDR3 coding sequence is TGTGCCAGCAGTGAAATTTTAGGGGGACAGTACAGCTACAATGAGCAGTTCTTC. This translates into CASSEILGGQYSYNEQFF.

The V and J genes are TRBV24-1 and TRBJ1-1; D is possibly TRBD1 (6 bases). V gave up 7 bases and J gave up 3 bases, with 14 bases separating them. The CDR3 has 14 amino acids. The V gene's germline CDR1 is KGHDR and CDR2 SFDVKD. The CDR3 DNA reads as TGTGCCACCAGCAACAGGGAGTATCACACTGAAGCTTTCTTT. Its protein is CATSNREYHTEAFF.

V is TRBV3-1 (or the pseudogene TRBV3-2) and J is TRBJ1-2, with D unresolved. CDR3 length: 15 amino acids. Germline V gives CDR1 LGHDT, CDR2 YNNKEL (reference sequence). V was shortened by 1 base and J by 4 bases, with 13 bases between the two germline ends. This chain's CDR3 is CASSQVPARGYGYTF. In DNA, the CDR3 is TGTGCCAGCAGCCAAGTGCCGGCGCGCGGCTATGGCTACACCTTC.

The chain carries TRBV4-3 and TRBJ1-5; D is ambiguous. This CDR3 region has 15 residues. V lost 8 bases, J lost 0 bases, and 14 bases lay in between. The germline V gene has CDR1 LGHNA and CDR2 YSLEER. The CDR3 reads CASAPLVNSNQPQHF. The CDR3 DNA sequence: TGCGCCAGCGCCCCCTTAGTGAATAGCAATCAGCCCCAGCATTTT.

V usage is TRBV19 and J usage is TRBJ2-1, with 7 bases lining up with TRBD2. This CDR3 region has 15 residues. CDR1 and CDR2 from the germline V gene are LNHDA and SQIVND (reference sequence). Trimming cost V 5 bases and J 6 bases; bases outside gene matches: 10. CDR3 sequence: CASSLPGLVTNEQFF. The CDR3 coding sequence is TGTGCCAGTAGTCTGCCAGGACTAGTCACCAATGAGCAGTTCTTC.

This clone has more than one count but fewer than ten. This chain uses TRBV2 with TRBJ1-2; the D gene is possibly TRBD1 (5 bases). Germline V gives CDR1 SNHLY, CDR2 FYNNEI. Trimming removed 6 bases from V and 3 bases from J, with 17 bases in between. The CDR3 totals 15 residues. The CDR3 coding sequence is TGTGCCAGCAGGGCCTATGGGGCATTAGACTATGGCTACACCTTC. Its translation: CASRAYGALDYGYTF.

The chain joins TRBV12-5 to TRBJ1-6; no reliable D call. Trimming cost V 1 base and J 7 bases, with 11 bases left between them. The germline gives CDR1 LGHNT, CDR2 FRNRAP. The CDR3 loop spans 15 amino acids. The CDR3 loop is CASGLDPLGNSPLHF. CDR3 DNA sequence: TGTGCTAGTGGTTTGGACCCCCTAGGAAATTCACCCCTCCACTTT.

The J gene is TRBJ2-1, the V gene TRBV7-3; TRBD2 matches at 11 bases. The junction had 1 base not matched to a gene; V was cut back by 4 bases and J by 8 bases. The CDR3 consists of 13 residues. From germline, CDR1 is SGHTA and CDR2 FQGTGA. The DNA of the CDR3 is TGTGCCAGCAGCTCGGGACTAGCGGATGAGCAGTTCTTC. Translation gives CASSSGLADEQFF.

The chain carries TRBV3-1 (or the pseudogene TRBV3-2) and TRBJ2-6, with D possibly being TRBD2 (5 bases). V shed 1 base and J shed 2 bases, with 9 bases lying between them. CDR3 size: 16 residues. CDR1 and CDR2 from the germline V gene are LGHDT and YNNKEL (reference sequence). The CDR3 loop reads CASSQAGSAGANVLTF. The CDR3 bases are TGTGCCAGCAGCCAAGCGGGGAGCGCTGGGGCCAACGTCCTGACTTTC.

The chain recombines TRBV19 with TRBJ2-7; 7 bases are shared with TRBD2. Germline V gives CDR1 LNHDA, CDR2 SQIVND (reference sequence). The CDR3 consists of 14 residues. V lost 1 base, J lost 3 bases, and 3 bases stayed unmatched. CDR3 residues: CASSIGWEGYEQYF. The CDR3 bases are TGTGCCAGTAGTATAGGATGGGAGGGCTACGAGCAGTACTTC.

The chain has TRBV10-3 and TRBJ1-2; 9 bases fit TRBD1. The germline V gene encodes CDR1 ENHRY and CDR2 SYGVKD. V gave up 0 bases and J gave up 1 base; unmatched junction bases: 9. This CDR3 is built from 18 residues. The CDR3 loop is CAISESNRGLWRNYGYTF. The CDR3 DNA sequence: TGTGCCATCAGTGAGTCGAACAGGGGGCTCTGGCGTAACTATGGCTACACCTTC.

For the CDR3, the DNA is TGTGCCAGCGGTGTCCTCCATCAGCCCCAGCATTTT. This encodes CASGVLHQPQHF. The J gene is TRBJ1-5, the V gene TRBV19; D is unresolved. V gave up 9 bases and J gave up 5 bases, with 11 bases separating them. The CDR3 contains 12 residues. From germline, CDR1 is LNHDA and CDR2 SQIVND (reference sequence).

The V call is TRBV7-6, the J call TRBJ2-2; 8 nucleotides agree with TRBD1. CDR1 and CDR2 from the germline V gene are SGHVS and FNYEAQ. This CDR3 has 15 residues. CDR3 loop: CENFSETGATGELFF. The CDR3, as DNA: TGTGAGAATTTTTCGGAGACAGGGGCCACCGGGGAGCTGTTTTTT.